The rows below give T cell receptor beta chains drawn from one sample of a study of T cells in Graves' hyperthyroidism and ophthalmopathy. TCRdb re-called the multiplex PCR reads with MiXCR, one entry per CDR3 protein. Of about 640,000 distinct CDR3 sequences in the sample, around 15% were seen once. The sequencing sample was made of blood. The receptors here all came from a woman between 45 and 60 years old with Graves' ophthalmopathy. The CDR3 runs from the conserved cysteine through the conserved F or W.

j_call	v_call	cdr3_aa
TRBJ2-3	TRBV12-3/TRBV12-4	CASSLARDYSTDTQYF
TRBJ2-1	TRBV11-3	CASTVRSRVAAGNEQFF
TRBJ1-6	TRBV28	CASSITGTNSPLHF
TRBJ2-1	TRBV10-3	CAIRDLAATYNEQFF
TRBJ2-1	TRBV5-8	CASSPPGLENEQFF
TRBJ2-3	TRBV10-3	CAISESAGSTDTQYF
TRBJ2-1	TRBV20-1	CSASSASNEQFF
TRBJ2-7	TRBV20-1	CSARRTSGSEQYF
TRBJ2-5	TRBV20-1	CSARGGQGGEETQYF
TRBJ1-1	TRBV5-6	CASSRVQGGTEAFF
TRBJ2-7	TRBV20-1	CSASTSGTGRPYEQYF
TRBJ1-6	TRBV27	CASTLWQGGSPLHF
TRBJ2-5	TRBV7-2	CASSLGAAGGFGETQYF
TRBJ2-7	TRBV28	CASETRFPYEQYF
TRBJ2-5	TRBV6-1	CASSPLPSQAAGETQYF
TRBJ1-1	TRBV28	CASLSSTEAFF
TRBJ2-1	TRBV10-3	CAISDSSLPDRGDEQFF
TRBJ1-4	TRBV11-2	CASSLGQGDEKLFF
TRBJ1-5	TRBV7-2	CASSLRENQPQHF
TRBJ2-7	TRBV27	CASSLGGVLYEQYF
TRBJ1-1	TRBV2	CASSEYAQGTAEAFF
TRBJ2-7	TRBV2	CASSDFRGLYEQYF
TRBJ2-1	TRBV7-2	CASSSPGLHTDFYNEQFF
TRBJ2-4	TRBV5-1	CASSLAVQTKNIQYF
TRBJ1-1	TRBV11-2	CASSLDRRMNTEAFF
TRBJ2-1	TRBV5-1	CASSLLAGAANEQFF
TRBJ1-3	TRBV28	CASRTGFLGNTIYF
TRBJ2-5	TRBV5-6	CASSSGPIQETQYF
TRBJ2-2	TRBV6-1	CASSPETSVPGELFF
TRBJ2-2	TRBV4-2	CASSQDLLANDNTGELFF
TRBJ1-2	TRBV12-3/TRBV12-4	CASGRGQTLYGYTF
TRBJ1-4	TRBV4-2	CASSQEGHINEKLFF
TRBJ2-7	TRBV18	CASSRGTISYEQYF
TRBJ2-3	TRBV29-1	CSAGAGSTDTQYF
TRBJ1-6	TRBV7-2	CASRQHTGSNSPLHF
TRBJ2-2	TRBV7-3	CASTLTSGKFANTGELFF
TRBJ2-7	TRBV7-2	CASSSEPGFEAGEQYF
TRBJ2-5	TRBV19	CASSTSGYSQYF
TRBJ2-5	TRBV11-1	CASSVPGGETQYF
TRBJ2-7	TRBV7-4	CASSSPHRGASYEQYF